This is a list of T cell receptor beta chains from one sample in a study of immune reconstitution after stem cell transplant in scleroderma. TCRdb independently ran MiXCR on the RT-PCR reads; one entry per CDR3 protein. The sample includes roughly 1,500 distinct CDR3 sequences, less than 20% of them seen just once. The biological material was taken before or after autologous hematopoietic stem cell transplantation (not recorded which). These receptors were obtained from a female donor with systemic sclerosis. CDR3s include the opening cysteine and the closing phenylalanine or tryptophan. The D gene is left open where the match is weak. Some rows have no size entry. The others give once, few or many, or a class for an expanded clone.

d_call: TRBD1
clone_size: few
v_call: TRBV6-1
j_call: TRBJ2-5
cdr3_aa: CASKGQFETQYF
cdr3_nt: TGTGCCAGCAAGGGACAGTTCGAGACCCAGTACTTC

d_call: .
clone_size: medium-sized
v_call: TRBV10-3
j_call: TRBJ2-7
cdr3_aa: CAIRGEWNYEQYF
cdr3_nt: TGTGCCATCAGAGGGGAGTGGAACTACGAGCAGTACTTC

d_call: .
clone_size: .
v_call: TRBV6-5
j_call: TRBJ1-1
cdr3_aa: CASRTRAANTEAFF
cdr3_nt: TGTGCCAGCAGAACCAGGGCCGCAAACACTGAAGCTTTCTTT

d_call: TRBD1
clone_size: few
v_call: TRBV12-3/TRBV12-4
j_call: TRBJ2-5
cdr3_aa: CASSLEATGKETQYF
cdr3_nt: TGTGCCAGCAGTTTAGAGGCGACAGGGAAAGAGACCCAGTACTTC

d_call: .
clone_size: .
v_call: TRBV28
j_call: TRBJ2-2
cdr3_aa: CASSLGGGTGELFF
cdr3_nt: TGTGCCAGCAGTTTAGGGGGTGGCACCGGGGAGCTGTTTTTT

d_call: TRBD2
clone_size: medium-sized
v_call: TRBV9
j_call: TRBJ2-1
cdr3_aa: CASSVTRTSGSRNEQFF
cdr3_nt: TGTGCCAGCAGCGTTACCCGGACTAGCGGGAGCAGGAATGAGCAGTTCTTC

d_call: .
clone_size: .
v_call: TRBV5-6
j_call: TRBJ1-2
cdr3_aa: CASSLLGTSSPYGYTF
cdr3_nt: TGTGCCAGCAGCTTGCTCGGGACCTCTAGTCCATATGGCTACACCTTC

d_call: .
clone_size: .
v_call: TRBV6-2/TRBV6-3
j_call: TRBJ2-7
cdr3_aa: CASSSDEDGSFFDEQYF
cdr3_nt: TGTGCCAGCAGTTCCGATGAGGACGGGTCATTCTTCGACGAGCAGTACTTC

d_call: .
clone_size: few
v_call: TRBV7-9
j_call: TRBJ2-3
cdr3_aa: CASSLGGERVTDTQYF
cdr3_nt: TGTGCCAGCAGCTTAGGAGGGGAGCGGGTCACAGATACGCAGTATTTT

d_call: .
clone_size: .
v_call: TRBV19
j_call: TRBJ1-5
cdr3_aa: CASGKGSGMQPQHF
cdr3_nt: TGTGCCAGTGGAAAAGGGTCCGGGATGCAGCCCCAGCATTTT

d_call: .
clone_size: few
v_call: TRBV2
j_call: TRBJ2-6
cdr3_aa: CASSAGRANVLTF
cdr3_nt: TGTGCCAGCAGTGCAGGACGGGCCAACGTCCTGACTTTC

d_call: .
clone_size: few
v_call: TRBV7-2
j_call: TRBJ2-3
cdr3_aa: CASSLARARYTDTQYF
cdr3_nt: TGTGCCAGCAGCTTAGCGCGGGCCAGGTACACAGATACGCAGTATTTT

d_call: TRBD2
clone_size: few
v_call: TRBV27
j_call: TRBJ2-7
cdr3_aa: CASSLRSSGYEQYF
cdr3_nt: TGTGCCAGCAGTTTAAGGTCTAGCGGCTACGAGCAGTACTTC

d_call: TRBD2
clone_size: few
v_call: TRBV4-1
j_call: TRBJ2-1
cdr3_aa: CASSQDQAGVFGEQFF
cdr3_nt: TGCGCCAGCAGCCAAGATCAAGCGGGGGTTTTCGGTGAGCAGTTCTTC

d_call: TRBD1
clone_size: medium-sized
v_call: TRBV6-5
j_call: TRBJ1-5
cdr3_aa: CASSSSSGTGETYQPQHF
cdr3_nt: TGTGCCAGCAGTTCCTCATCCGGGACAGGGGAAACCTATCAGCCCCAGCATTTT

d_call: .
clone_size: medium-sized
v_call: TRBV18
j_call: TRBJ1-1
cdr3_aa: CASSPRLTNTEAFF
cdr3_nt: TGTGCCAGCTCCCCCAGGTTAACGAACACTGAAGCTTTCTTT

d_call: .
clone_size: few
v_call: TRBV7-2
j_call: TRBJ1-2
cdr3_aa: CASSSGPHNYGYTF
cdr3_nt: TGTGCCAGCAGCTCCGGGCCCCATAACTATGGCTACACCTTC

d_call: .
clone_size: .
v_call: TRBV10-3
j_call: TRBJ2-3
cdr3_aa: CAMSRATDTRYF
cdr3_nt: TGTGCCATGTCGCGGGCGACAGATACGCGGTATTTT

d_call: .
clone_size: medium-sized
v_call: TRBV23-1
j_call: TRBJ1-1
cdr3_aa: CASSQDQGPAMITEAFF
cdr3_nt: TGCGCCAGCAGTCAAGACCAGGGGCCAGCTATGATCACTGAAGCTTTCTTT

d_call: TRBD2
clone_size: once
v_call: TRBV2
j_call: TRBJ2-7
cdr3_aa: CASSGLAGDEQYF
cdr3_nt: TGTGCCAGCAGCGGACTAGCGGGGGACGAGCAGTACTTC

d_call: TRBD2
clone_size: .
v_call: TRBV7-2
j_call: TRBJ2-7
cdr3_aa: CASSRSGGRAYEQYF
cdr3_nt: TGTGCCAGCAGCCGCTCCGGCGGGAGGGCCTACGAGCAGTACTTC

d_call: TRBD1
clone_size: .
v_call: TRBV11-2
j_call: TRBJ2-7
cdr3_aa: CASSLGTGENYF
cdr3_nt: TGTGCCAGCAGCCTCGGGACAGGCGAGAATTACTTC